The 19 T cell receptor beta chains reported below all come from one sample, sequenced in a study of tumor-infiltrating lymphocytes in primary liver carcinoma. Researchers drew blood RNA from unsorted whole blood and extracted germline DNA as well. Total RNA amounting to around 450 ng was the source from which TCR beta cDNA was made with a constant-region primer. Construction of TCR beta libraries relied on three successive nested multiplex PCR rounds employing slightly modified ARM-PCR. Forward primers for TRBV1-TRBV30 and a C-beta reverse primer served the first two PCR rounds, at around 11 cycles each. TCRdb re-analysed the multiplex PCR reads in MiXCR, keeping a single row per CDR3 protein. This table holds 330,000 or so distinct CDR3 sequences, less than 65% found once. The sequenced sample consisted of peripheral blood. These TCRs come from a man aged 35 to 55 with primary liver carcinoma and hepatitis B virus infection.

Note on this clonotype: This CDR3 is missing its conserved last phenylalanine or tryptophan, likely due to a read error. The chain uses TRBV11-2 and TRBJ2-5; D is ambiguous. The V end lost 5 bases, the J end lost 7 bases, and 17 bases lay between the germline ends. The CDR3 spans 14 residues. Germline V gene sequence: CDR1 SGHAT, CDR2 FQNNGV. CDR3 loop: CASSPSGSLGTQYL. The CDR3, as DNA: TGTGCCAGCAGCCCAAGTGGTTCTCTGGGGACCCAGTACTTA.

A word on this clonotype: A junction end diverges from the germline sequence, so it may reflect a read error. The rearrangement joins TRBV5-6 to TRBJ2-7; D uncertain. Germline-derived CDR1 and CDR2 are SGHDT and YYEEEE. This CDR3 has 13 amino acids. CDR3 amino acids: CASSLGLRDEQSF. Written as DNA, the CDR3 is TGTGCCAGCAGCTTGGGGTTGAGAGACGAGCAGTCCTTC.

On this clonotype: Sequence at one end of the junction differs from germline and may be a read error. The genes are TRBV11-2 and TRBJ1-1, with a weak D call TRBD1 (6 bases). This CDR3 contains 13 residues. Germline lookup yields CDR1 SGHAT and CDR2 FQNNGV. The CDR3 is CACSLEGGTDAFF. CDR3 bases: TGTGCCTGCAGCTTAGAGGGGGGAACTGATGCTTTCTTT.

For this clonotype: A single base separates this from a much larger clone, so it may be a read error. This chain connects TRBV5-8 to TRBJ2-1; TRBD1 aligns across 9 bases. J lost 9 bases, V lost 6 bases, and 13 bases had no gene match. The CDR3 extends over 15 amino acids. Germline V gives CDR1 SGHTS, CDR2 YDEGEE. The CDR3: CASTPGGQGRGEQFF. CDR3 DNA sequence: TGTGCCAGCACCCCTGGGGGACAGGGAAGGGGTGAGCAGTTCTTC.

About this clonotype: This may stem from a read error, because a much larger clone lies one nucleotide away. Here the CDR3 DNA reads TGCGCCAGCAGACCCCTTAGCGGGCGGTCCTACAATGAGCAGTTCTTC. It translates to CASRPLSGRSYNEQFF. This sequence joins TRBV10-2 and TRBJ2-1; 7 nucleotides align to TRBD2. Germline values: CDR1 WSHSY, CDR2 SAAADI. The length of the CDR3 is 16 residues. J was trimmed by 1 base and V by 6 bases; bases with no gene match: 9.

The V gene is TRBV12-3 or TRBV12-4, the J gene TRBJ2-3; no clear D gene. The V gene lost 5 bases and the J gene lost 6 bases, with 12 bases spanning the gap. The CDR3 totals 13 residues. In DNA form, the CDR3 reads TGTGCCAGCAGTCCGATACAGAGCGATACGCAGTATTTT. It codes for CASSPIQSDTQYF.

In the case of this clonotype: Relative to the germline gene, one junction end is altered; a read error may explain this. This CDR3 is CASSEDRLSGNIIYF. The CDR3 nucleotides are TGTGCCAGCAGTGAAGACAGACTCTCTGGAAACATCATATATTTT. The chain uses TRBV6-1 and TRBJ1-3; no clear D. The CDR3 has 15 residues. Germline assignment: CDR1 MNHNS and CDR2 SASEGT.

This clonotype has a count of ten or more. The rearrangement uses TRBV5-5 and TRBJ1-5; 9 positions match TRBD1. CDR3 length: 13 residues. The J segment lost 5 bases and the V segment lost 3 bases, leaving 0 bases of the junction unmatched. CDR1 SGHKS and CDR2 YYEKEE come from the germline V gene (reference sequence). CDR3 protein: CASSWDRDQPQHF. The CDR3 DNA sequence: TGTGCCAGCAGCTGGGACAGGGATCAGCCCCAGCATTTT.

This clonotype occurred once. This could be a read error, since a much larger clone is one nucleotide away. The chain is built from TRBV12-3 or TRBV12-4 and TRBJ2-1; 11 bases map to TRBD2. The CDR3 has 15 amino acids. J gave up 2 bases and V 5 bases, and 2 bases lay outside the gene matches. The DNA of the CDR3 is TGTGCCAGCAGTGGACTAGCGGGTACCTACAATGAGCAGTTCTTC. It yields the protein CASSGLAGTYNEQFF.

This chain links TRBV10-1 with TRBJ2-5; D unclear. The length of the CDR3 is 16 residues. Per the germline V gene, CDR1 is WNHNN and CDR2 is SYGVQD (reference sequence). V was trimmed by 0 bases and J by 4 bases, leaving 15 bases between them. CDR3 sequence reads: CASSESSTILRETQYF. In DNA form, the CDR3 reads TGCGCCAGCAGTGAGTCGAGTACGATACTAAGAGAGACCCAGTACTTC.

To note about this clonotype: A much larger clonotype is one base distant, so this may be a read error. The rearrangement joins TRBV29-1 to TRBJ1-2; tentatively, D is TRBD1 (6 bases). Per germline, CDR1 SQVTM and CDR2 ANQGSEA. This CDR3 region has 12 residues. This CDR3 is CGVQGYGYGYTF. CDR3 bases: TGCGGCGTACAGGGTTATGGCTATGGCTACACCTTC.

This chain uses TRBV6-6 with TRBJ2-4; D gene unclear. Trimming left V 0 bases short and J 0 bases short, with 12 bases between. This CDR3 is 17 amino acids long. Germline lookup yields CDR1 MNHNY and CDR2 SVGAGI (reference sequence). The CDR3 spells CASSYSGGATAKNIQYF. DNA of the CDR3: TGTGCCAGCAGTTACTCGGGTGGCGCTACAGCCAAAAACATTCAGTACTTC.

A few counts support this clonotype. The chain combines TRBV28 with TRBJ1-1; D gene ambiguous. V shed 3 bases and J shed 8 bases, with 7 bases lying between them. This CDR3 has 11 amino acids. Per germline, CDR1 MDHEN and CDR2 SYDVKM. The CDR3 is CASSFGEEAFF. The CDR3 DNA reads TGTGCCAGCAGTTTTGGAGAGGAAGCTTTCTTT.

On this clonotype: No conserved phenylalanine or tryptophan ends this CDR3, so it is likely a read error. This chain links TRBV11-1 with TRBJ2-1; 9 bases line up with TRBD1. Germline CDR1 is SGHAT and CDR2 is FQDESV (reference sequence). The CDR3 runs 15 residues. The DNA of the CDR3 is TGTGCCAGCTGCTTAGGACAGGGGAACTACAATGAGCAGTTCTCC. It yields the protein CASCLGQGNYNEQFS.

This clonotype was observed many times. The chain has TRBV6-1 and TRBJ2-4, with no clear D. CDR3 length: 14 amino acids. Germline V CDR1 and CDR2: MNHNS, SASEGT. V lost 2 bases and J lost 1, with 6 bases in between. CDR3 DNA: TGTGCCAGCAGTGAACCTGAGGCCAAAAACATTCAGTACTTC. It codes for CASSEPEAKNIQYF.

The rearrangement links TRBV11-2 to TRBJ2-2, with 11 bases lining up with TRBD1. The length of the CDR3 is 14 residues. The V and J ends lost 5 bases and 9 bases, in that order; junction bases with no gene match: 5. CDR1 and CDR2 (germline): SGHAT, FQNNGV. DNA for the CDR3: TGTGCCAGCAGCAGGGACAGGGGGGTCAGGGAGCTGTTTTTT. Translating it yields CASSRDRGVRELFF.

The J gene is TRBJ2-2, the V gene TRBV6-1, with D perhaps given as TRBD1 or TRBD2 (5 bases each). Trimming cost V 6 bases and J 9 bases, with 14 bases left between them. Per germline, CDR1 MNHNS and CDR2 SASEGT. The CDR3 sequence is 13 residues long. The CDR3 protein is CASSPIGTRELFF. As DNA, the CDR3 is TGTGCCAGCAGCCCCATTGGGACCAGGGAGCTGTTTTTT.

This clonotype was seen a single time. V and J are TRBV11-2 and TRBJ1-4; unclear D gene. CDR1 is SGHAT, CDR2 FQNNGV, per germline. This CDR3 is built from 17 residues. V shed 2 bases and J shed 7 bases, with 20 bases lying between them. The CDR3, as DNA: TGTGCCAGCAGCTTAAGTGCCAATACACTCCTGGGTGAAAAACTGTTTTTT. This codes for CASSLSANTLLGEKLFF.

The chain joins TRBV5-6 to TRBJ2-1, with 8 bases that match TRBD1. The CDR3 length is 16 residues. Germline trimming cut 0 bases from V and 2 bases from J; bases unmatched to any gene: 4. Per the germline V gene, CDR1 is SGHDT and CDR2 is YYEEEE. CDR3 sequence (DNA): TGTGCCAGCAGCTTGGCCAGGGACAGGACCTACAATGAGCAGTTCTTC. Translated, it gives CASSLARDRTYNEQFF.